Below are 22 T cell receptor beta chains sequenced from a single sample in a study of cytomegalovirus exposure and HLA in healthy donors. Produced via immunoSEQ multiplex PCR; TCRdb's table is partial and in-frame only. This sample has roughly 330,000 clones, with roughly nine tenths found just once. The specimen sequenced was PBMCs. These receptors were collected from a woman aged 25-40 years in good health and CMV-seropositive.

This clone appeared once. The chain recombines TRBV7-9 with TRBJ2-7, with no clear D. This CDR3 is 15 amino acids long. The germline V gene encodes CDR1 SEHNR and CDR2 FQNEAQ (reference sequence). V dropped 5 bases and J dropped 3 bases, with 17 bases sitting between them. The CDR3 coding sequence is TGTGCCAGCAGCCAATCAGAAAGATCGATCTACGAGCAGTACTTC. It codes for CASSQSERSIYEQYF.

The CDR3 DNA sequence: TGTGCCAGCAACCTTAAACCGGGGACCACAGATACGCAGTATTTT. Amino acid sequence: CASNLKPGTTDTQYF. The V and J genes are TRBV7-2 and TRBJ2-3; D could derive from TRBD1 or TRBD2 (5 bases each). The germline V gene has CDR1 SGHTA and CDR2 FQGNSA. V was clipped by 7 bases and J by 2 bases, with 16 bases between them. The CDR3 is made up of 15 amino acids. The whole variable domain, filled in from reference TRBV7-2 and TRBJ2-3, reads GAGVSQSPSNKVTEKGKDVELRCDPISGHTALYWYRQSLGQGLEFLIYFQGNSAPDKSGLPSDRFSAERTGGSVSTLTIQRTQQEDSAVYLCASNLKPGTTDTQYFGPGTRLTVL.

The chain carries TRBV7-9 and TRBJ1-5, with D possibly TRBD1 on 5 matching bases. V lost 5 bases and J lost 2, with 13 bases in between. The CDR3 has 15 residues. In germline, CDR1 is SEHNR, CDR2 FQNEAQ (reference sequence). For the CDR3, the DNA is TGTGCCAGCAGCCCAGGGACGGGCCGCAATCAGCCCCAGCATTTT. Protein product: CASSPGTGRNQPQHF.

In this sample, this clone turned up a few times. The V and J genes are TRBV30 and TRBJ2-7; TRBD2 agrees at 12 bases. The V and J ends lost 6 bases and 7 bases, in that order; junction bases with no gene match: 7. Germline lookup yields CDR1 GTSNPN and CDR2 SVGIG (reference sequence). This CDR3 has 13 amino acids. Here the CDR3 DNA reads TGTGCCTGTATCCTAGCGGGAGGGGGGGAGCAGTACTTC. Amino acid sequence: CACILAGGGEQYF.

This rearrangement joins TRBV5-4 to TRBJ2-5; D is ambiguous. V was pared by 1 base and J by 0 bases, with 4 bases between. CDR1 SGHNT and CDR2 YYREEE come from the germline V gene (reference sequence). The CDR3 runs 13 residues. CDR3 loop: CASSLYNQETQYF. The CDR3, as DNA: TGTGCCAGCAGCTTGTACAACCAAGAGACCCAGTACTTC.

The chain carries TRBV25-1 and TRBJ2-5; the match to TRBD1 covers 7 bases. The CDR3 sequence is 15 residues long. The V segment lost 4 bases and the J segment 0 bases; nucleotides outside the gene matches: 5. CDR1 is MGHDK, CDR2 SYGVNS, per germline. This CDR3 reads CASSGDSWYQETQYF. The CDR3 DNA reads as TGTGCCAGCAGTGGGGACAGCTGGTACCAAGAGACCCAGTACTTC.

The CDR3 region has the DNA TGTGCCAGTAGTATCGGCTGGAGCAATCAGCCCCAGCATTTT. Translating gives CASSIGWSNQPQHF. The J gene is TRBJ1-5, the V gene TRBV19; D remains unclear. The CDR3 runs 14 residues. V lost 3 bases to trimming and J lost 1 base, with 7 bases between them. The germline V gene has CDR1 LNHDA and CDR2 SQIVND (reference sequence).

This clone was seen just once. The chain uses TRBV28 and TRBJ2-7; tentatively, D is TRBD2 (6 bases). Germline V gene lookup returns CDR1 MDHEN and CDR2 SYDVKM. CDR3 size: 14 residues. V lost 5 bases, J lost 7 bases, and 18 bases lay in between. This CDR3 reads CASSPHGTAGEQYF. DNA of the CDR3: TGTGCCAGCAGTCCACATGGGACCGCGGGGGAGCAGTACTTC.

The rearrangement joins TRBV4-1 to TRBJ2-7, with 10 bases matching TRBD1. The CDR3 is 15 amino acids. The ends lost 1 base at V and 3 bases at J; junction bases unmatched: 3. Germline CDR1 is MGHRA and CDR2 is YSYEKL. The CDR3 is CASSQGRTGGYEQYF. In DNA form, the CDR3 reads TGCGCCAGCAGCCAAGGCCGGACAGGGGGCTACGAGCAGTACTTC.

This clone appeared a single time. V usage is TRBV6-1 and J usage is TRBJ2-7; 14 nucleotides line up with TRBD2. V was clipped by 3 bases and J by 2 bases; unmatched bases: 0. The CDR3 covers 15 residues. The germline gives CDR1 MNHNS, CDR2 SASEGT. In DNA form, the CDR3 reads TGTGCCAGCAGTGAGGGACTAGCGGGAGCCTACGAGCAGTACTTC. Translating gives CASSEGLAGAYEQYF.

The V call is TRBV29-1, the J call TRBJ1-1, with D perhaps matching TRBD1 (5 bases). V gave up 6 bases and J gave up 3 bases, with 20 bases separating them. Germline V gene lookup returns CDR1 SQVTM and CDR2 ANQGSEA. The CDR3 runs 15 residues. CDR3: CSVKKEGAGYTEAFF. The CDR3 nucleotides read TGCAGCGTCAAAAAGGAAGGGGCCGGTTACACTGAAGCTTTCTTT.

The chain employs TRBV5-1 and TRBJ2-1; 10 nucleotides align to TRBD2. CDR1 is SGHRS, CDR2 YFSETQ, per germline. After removal of 4 bases from V and 4 bases from J, the junction contained 8 bases not matched to a gene. The length of the CDR3 is 16 residues. The CDR3 bases are TGCGCCAGCAGCCCTCCCCTAGCGGGAGTGTACAATGAGCAGTTCTTC. It translates to CASSPPLAGVYNEQFF.

This chain uses TRBV30 with TRBJ1-2; D might be TRBD1 (5 bases). The CDR3 totals 14 residues. V gave up 1 base and J gave up 4 bases, with 13 bases separating them. CDR1 is GTSNPN, CDR2 SVGIG, per germline (reference sequence). CDR3 region: CAWSDPGRTYGYTF. The CDR3 DNA reads TGTGCCTGGAGTGACCCGGGACGGACCTATGGCTACACCTTC.

The chain couples TRBV7-7 to TRBJ2-1, with 10 positions matching TRBD2. Losses at the gene ends were 0 bases for V and 7 bases for J; bases not matched to a gene: 9. The length of the CDR3 is 17 residues. CDR1 is SSHAT, CDR2 FNYEAQ, per germline (reference sequence). CDR3 nucleotide sequence: TGTGCCAGCAGCTTAGCGTCTAGCGGGAGAATTGGTAATGAGCAGTTCTTC. Translating it yields CASSLASSGRIGNEQFF.

The chain is built from TRBV30 and TRBJ2-7, with a possible D match to TRBD2 (6 bases). Trimming took off 8 bases at V and 2 bases at J, with 13 bases between the two ends. The CDR3 has 12 amino acids. Germline lookup yields CDR1 GTSNPN and CDR2 SVGIG (reference sequence). CDR3 sequence: CALVGEAYEQYF. The CDR3 bases are TGTGCCCTGGTGGGGGAGGCCTACGAGCAGTACTTC.

The chain has TRBV15 and TRBJ2-1, with D possibly matching TRBD1 (5 bases). CDR1 is LNHNV, CDR2 YYDKDF, per germline (reference sequence). Deletions cut 4 bases from V and 6 bases from J, with 10 bases between. The CDR3 covers 13 residues. CDR3 protein: CATSIIRGNEQFF. In DNA form, the CDR3 reads TGTGCCACCAGCATTATTAGGGGCAATGAGCAGTTCTTC.

This chain joins TRBV5-4 and TRBJ2-7; 13 bases match TRBD2. Germline V CDR1 and CDR2: SGHNT, YYREEE (reference sequence). The CDR3 is 19 amino acids. Losses at the gene ends were 4 bases for V and 3 bases for J; bases not matched to a gene: 16. The CDR3 DNA follows: TGTGCCAGCAGCCGCGGACTAGCGGGAGTTAGCCTTGAGGGCTACGAGCAGTACTTC. It codes for CASSRGLAGVSLEGYEQYF.

This clone was detected a few times. CDR3 residues: CASSHVQGHEQYF. The CDR3 DNA follows: TGCGCCAGCAGCCACGTACAGGGCCACGAGCAGTACTTC. V gene TRBV4-3 combines with J gene TRBJ2-7; D is possibly TRBD1 (6 bases). Between the trimmed V and J ends, which lost 3 bases and 5 bases, there was a span of 11 bases. The CDR3 contains 13 residues. Looked up from germline, CDR1 is LGHNA and CDR2 is YSLEER.

Regarding this clone: The same CDR3 is also encoded by other DNA sequences in this sample. The chain is built from TRBV4-3 and TRBJ2-7, with TRBD1 matching over 9 bases. The CDR3 has 13 amino acids. Germline values: CDR1 LGHNA, CDR2 YSLEER. The junction had 1 base not matched to a gene; V was cut back by 3 bases and J by 4 bases. CDR3 amino acids: CASSQDRGYEQYF. Written as DNA, the CDR3 is TGCGCCAGCAGCCAGGACAGGGGTTACGAGCAGTACTTC.

V and J are TRBV4-1 and TRBJ1-3; 7 bases are shared with TRBD1. The CDR3 is 18 residues long. Unmatched junction bases numbered 9, after V lost 1 base and J lost 0 bases. From germline, CDR1 is MGHRA and CDR2 YSYEKL. CDR3 nucleotide sequence: TGCGCCAGCAGCCAAGTTCTACCCGGGACAGACTCTGGAAACACCATATATTTT. It translates to CASSQVLPGTDSGNTIYF.

This chain connects TRBV19 to TRBJ1-5; D is perhaps TRBD1 (5 bases). CDR3 size: 14 residues. CDR1 is LNHDA and CDR2 is SQIVND in the germline V gene (reference sequence). Trimming shortened V by 6 bases and J by 0 bases, and 9 bases separated the two germline ends. The CDR3 coding sequence is TGTGCCAGTAGCACCGGACATAGCAATCAGCCCCAGCATTTT. Protein product: CASSTGHSNQPQHF.

This clone was seen only a few times. The chain joins TRBV27 to TRBJ2-1; D is unresolved. Between the trimmed V and J ends, which lost 8 bases and 3 bases, there was a span of 8 bases. Germline-derived CDR1 and CDR2 are MNHEY and SMNVEV (reference sequence). The CDR3 extends over 12 amino acids. Written as DNA, the CDR3 is TGTGCCAGCTTCCGAGGCTACAATGAGCAGTTCTTC. The encoded protein is CASFRGYNEQFF.